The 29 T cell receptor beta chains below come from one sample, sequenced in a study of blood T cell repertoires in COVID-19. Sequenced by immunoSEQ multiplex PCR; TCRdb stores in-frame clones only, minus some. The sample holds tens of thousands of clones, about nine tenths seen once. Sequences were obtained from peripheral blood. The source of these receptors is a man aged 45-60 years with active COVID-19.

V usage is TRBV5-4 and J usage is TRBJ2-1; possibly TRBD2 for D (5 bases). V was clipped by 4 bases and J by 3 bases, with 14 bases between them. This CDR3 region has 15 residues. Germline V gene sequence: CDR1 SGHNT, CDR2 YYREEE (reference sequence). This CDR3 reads CASSPTSTYYNEQFF. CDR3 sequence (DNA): TGTGCCAGCAGCCCCACTAGTACTTACTACAATGAGCAGTTCTTC.

The CDR3 here is CASTRDRDNTIYF. The CDR3 bases are TGTGCCAGCACGAGAGACAGGGATAACACCATATATTTT. This chain connects TRBV9 to TRBJ1-3, with 7 bases lining up with TRBD1. V was clipped by 6 bases and J by 7 bases; unmatched bases: 7. Looked up from germline, CDR1 is SGDLS and CDR2 is YYNGEE. This CDR3 is 13 amino acids long.

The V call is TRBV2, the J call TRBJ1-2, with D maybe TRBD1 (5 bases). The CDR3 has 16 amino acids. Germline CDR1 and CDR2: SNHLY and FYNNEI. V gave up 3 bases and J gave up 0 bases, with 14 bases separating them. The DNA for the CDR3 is TGTGCCAGCAGTGATACTACGGACACATCTAACTATGGCTACACCTTC. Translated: CASSDTTDTSNYGYTF.

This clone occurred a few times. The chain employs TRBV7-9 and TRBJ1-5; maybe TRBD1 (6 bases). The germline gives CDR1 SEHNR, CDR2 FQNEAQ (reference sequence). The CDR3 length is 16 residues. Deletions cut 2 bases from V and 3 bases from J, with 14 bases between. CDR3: CASSLWGQGSNQPQHF. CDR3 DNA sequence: TGTGCCAGCAGCTTATGGGGGCAGGGGTCCAATCAGCCCCAGCATTTT.

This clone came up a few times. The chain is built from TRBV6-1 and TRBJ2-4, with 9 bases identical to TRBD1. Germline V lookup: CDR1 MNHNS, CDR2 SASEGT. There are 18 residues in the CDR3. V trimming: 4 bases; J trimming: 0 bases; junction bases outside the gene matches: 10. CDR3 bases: TGTGCCAGCAGTGGCCCTGACAGGGGGTACTTAGCCAAAAACATTCAGTACTTC. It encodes CASSGPDRGYLAKNIQYF.

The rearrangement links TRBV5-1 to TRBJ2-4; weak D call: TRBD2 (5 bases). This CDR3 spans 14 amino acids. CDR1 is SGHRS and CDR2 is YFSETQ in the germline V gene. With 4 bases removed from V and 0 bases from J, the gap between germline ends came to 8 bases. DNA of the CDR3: TGCGCCAGCAGCCCCGGACTAGCCAAAAACATTCAGTACTTC. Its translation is CASSPGLAKNIQYF.

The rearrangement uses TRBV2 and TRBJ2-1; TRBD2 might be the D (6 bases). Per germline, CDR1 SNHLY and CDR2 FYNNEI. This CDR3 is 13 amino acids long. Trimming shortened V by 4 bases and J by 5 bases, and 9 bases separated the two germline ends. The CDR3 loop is CASSVGLNNEQFF. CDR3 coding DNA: TGTGCCAGCAGTGTGGGACTCAACAATGAGCAGTTCTTC.

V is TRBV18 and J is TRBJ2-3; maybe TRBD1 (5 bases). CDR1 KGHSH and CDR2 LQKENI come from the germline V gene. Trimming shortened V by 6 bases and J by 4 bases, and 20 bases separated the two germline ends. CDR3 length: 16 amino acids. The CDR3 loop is CASSVGVLQMADTQYF. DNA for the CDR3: TGTGCCAGCTCGGTAGGGGTACTTCAGATGGCAGATACGCAGTATTTT.

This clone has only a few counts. In DNA, the CDR3 is TGTGCCAGCACGCAGGAGGGCAATTCACCCCTCCACTTT. Protein sequence: CASTQEGNSPLHF. This chain joins TRBV2 and TRBJ1-6, with D unclear. CDR1 is SNHLY, CDR2 FYNNEI, per germline. The germline V and J ends were trimmed by 7 bases and 7 bases, with 11 bases remaining between them. The CDR3 extends over 13 amino acids.

The CDR3 loop is CASSQDLLGRWGQFF. CDR3 bases: TGTGCCAGCAGCCAAGATCTACTAGGGCGGTGGGGGCAGTTCTTC. V gene TRBV3-1 (or the pseudogene TRBV3-2) combines with J gene TRBJ2-1; TRBD2 is a possible D gene (5 bases). The CDR3 sequence is 15 residues long. Per germline, CDR1 LGHDT and CDR2 YNNKEL (reference sequence). Trimming stripped 0 bases from V and 12 bases from J, with 18 bases between.

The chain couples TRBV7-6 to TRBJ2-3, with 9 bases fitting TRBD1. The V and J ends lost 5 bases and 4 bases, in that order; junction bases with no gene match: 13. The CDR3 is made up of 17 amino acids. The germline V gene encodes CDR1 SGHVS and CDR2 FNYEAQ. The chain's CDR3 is CASSPPGQGLLADTQYF. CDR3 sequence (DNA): TGTGCCAGCAGCCCGCCGGGACAGGGTTTATTGGCAGATACGCAGTATTTT.

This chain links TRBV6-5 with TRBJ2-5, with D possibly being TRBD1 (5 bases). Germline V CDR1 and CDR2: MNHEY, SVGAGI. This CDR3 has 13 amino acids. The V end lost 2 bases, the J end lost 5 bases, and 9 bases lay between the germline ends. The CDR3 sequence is CASSYGWGETQYF. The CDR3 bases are TGTGCCAGCAGTTACGGGTGGGGCGAGACCCAGTACTTC.

CDR3: CASSSSGNEQYF. CDR3 sequence (DNA): TGCGCCAGCAGCTCGAGCGGGAATGAGCAGTACTTC. The chain is built from TRBV5-1 and TRBJ2-7, with 7 positions matching TRBD2. J was trimmed by 7 bases and V by 3 bases; bases with no gene match: 4. Looked up from germline, CDR1 is SGHRS and CDR2 is YFSETQ. The CDR3 spans 12 residues.

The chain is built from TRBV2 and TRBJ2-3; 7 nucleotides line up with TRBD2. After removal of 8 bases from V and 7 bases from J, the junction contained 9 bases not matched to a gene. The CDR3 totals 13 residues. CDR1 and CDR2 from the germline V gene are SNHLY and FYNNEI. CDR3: CASSMGGINTQYF. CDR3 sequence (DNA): TGTGCCAGCTCCATGGGGGGGATCAATACGCAGTATTTT.

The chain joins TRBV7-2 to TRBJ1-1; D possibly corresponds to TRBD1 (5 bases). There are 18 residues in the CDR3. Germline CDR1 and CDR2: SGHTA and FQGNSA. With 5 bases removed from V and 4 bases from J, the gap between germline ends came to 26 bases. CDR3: CASSPGGRWLRGGTEAFF. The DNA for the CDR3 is TGTGCCAGCAGCCCTGGAGGGAGATGGTTAAGGGGAGGCACTGAAGCTTTCTTT.

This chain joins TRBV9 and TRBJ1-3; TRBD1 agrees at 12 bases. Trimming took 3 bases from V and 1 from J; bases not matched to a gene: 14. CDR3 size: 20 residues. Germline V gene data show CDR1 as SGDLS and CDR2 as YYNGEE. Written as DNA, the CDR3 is TGTGCCAGCAGCGCCCGAGTGGGGACAGGGGGCAAAGTTTCTGGAAACACCATATATTTT. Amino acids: CASSARVGTGGKVSGNTIYF.

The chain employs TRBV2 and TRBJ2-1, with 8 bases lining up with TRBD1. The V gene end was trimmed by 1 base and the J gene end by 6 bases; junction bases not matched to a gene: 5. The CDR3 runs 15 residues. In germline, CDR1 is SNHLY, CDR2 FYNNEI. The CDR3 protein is CASSEDRGKLNEQFF. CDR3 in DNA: TGTGCCAGCAGTGAAGACAGGGGGAAACTCAATGAGCAGTTCTTC. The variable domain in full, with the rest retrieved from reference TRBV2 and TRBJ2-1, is EPEVTQTPSHQVTQMGQEVILRCVPISNHLYFYWYRQILGQKVEFLVSFYNNEISEKSEIFDDQFSVERPDGSNFTLKIRSTKLEDSAMYFCASSEDRGKLNEQFFGPGTRLTVL.

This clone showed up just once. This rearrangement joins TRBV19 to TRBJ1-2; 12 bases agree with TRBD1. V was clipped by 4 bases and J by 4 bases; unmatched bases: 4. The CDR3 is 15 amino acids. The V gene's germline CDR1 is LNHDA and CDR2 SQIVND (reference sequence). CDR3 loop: CASSKGDRGLYGYTF. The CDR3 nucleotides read TGTGCCAGTAGTAAGGGGGACAGGGGGCTCTATGGCTACACCTTC. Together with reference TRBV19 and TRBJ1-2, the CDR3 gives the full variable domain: DGGITQSPKYLFRKEGQNVTLSCEQNLNHDAMYWYRQDPGQGLRLIYYSQIVNDFQKGDIAEGYSVSREKKESFPLTVTSAQKNPTAFYLCASSKGDRGLYGYTFGSGTRLTVV.

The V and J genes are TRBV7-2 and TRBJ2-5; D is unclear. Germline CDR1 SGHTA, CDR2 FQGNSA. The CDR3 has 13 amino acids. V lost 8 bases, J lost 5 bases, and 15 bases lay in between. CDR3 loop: CASSLYRRETQYF. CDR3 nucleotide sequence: TGTGCCAGCTCCCTATATCGCCGGGAGACCCAGTACTTC.

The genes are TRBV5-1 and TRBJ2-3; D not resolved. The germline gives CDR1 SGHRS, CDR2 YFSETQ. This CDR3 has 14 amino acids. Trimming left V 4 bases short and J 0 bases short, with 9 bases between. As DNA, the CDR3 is TGCGCCAGCAGCCCGGAGACTAGCACAGATACGCAGTATTTT. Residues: CASSPETSTDTQYF. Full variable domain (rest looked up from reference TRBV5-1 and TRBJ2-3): KAGVTQTPRYLIKTRGQQVTLSCSPISGHRSVSWYQQTPGQGLQFLFEYFSETQRNKGNFPGRFSGRQFSNSRSEMNVSTLELGDSALYLCASSPETSTDTQYFGPGTRLTVL.

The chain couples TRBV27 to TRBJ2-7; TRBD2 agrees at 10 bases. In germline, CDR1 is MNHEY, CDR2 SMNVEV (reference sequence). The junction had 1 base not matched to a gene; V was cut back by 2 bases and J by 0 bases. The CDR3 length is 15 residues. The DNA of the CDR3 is TGTGCCAGCAGTTTACTAGCGGGAGCCTCCTACGAGCAGTACTTC. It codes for CASSLLAGASYEQYF.

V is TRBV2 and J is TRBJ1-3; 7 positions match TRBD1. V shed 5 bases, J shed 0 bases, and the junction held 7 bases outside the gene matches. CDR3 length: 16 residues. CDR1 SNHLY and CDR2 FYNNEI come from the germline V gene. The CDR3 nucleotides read TGTGCCAGCAGTCGGGACAGCCACGGCTCTGGAAACACCATATATTTT. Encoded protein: CASSRDSHGSGNTIYF.

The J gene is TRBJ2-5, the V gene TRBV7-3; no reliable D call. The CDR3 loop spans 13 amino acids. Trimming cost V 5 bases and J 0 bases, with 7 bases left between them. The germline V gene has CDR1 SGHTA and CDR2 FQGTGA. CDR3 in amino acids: CASSARDQETQYF. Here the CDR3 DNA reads TGTGCCAGCAGCGCTCGGGACCAAGAGACCCAGTACTTC.

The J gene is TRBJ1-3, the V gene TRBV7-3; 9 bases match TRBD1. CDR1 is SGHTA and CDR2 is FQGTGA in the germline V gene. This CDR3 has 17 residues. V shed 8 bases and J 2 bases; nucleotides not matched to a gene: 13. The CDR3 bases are TGTGCCAGCCAGCTGTCTGGGGGGGACAGGGCTGGAAACACCATATATTTT. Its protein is CASQLSGGDRAGNTIYF.

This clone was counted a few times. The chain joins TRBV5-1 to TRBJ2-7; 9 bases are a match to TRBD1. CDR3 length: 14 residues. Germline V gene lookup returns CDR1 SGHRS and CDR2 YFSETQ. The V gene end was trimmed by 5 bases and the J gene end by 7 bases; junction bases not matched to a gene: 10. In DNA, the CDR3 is TGCGCCAGCAGAGGGACAGGGCAAAGAGGAGAGCAGTACTTC. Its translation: CASRGTGQRGEQYF.

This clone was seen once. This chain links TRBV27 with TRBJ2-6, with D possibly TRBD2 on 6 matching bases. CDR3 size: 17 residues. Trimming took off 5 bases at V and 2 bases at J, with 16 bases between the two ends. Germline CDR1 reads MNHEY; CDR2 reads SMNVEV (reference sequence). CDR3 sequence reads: CASSGMWRDAGANVLTF. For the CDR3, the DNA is TGTGCCAGCAGTGGGATGTGGAGGGACGCTGGGGCCAACGTCCTGACTTTC.

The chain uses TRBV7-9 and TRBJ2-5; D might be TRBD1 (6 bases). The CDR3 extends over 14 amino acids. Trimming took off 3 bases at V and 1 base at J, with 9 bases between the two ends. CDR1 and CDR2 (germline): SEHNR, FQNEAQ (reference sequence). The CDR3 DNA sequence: TGTGCCAGCAGCTTGGACAGCTTCCAAGAGACCCAGTACTTC. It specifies CASSLDSFQETQYF.

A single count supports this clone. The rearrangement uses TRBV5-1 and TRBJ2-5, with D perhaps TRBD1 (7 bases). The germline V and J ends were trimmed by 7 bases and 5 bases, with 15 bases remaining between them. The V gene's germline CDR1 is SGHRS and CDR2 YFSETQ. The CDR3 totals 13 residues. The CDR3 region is CASGSGGLETQYF. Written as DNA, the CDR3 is TGCGCCAGCGGCTCAGGGGGGCTGGAGACCCAGTACTTC.

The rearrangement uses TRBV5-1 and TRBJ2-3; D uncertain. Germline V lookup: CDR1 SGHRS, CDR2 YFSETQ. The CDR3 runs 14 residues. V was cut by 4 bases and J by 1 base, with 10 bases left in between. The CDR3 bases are TGCGCCAGCAGCCCCGAAACACGCACAGATACGCAGTATTTT. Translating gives CASSPETRTDTQYF.